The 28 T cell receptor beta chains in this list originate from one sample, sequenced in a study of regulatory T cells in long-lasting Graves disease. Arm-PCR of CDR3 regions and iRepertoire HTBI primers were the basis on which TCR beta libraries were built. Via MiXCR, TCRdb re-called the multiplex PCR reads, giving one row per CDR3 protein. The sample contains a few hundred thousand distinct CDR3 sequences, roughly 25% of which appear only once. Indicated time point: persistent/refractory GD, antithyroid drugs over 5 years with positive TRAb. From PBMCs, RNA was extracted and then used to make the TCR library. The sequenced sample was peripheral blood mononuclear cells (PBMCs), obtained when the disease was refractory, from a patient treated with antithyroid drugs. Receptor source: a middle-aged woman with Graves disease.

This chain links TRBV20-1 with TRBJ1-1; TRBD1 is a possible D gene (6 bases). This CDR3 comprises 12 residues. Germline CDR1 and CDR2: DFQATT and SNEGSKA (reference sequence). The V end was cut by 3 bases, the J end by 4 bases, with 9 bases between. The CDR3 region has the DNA TGCAGTGCTAGTGGGGGCGGCACTGAAGCTTTCTTT. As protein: CSASGGGTEAFF.

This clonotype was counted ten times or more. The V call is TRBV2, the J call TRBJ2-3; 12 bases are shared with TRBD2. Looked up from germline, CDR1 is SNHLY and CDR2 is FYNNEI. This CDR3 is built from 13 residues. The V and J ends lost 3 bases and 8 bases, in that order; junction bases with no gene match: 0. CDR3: CASSEGLAGTQYF. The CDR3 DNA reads TGTGCCAGCAGTGAGGGACTAGCGGGTACGCAGTATTTT.

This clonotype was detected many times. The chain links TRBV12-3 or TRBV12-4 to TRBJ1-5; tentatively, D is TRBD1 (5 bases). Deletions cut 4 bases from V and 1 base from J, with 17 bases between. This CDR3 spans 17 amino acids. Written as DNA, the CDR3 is TGTGCCAGCAGTTCACCGAATGGGGGAATGAGCAATCAGCCCCAGCATTTT. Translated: CASSSPNGGMSNQPQHF.

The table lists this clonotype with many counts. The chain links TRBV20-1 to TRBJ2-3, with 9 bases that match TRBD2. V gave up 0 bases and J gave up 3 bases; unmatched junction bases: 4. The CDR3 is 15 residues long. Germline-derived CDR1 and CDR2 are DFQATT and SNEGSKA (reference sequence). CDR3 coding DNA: TGCAGTGCTAGAGATCCCAGCGGGAGGACAGATACGCAGTATTTT. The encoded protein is CSARDPSGRTDTQYF.

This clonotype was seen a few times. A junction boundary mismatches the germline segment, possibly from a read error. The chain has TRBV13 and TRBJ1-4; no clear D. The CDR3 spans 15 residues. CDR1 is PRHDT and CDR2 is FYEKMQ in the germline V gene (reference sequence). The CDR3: CASSIGRATNEKLFF. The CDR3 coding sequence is TGTGCCAGCAGCATAGGACGGGCAACTAATGAAAAACTGTTTTTT.

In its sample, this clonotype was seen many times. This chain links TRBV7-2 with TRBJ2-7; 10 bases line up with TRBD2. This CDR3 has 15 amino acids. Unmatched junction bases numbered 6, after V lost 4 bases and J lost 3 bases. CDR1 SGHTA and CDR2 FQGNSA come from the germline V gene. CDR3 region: CASSSGLAAIYEQYF. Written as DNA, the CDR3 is TGTGCCAGCAGCTCAGGACTAGCGGCAATCTACGAGCAGTACTTC.

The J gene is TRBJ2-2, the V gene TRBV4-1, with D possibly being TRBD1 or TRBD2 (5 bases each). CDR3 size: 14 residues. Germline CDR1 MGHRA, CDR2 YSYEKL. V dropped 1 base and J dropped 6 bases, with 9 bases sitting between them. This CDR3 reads CASSQGGDPGELFF. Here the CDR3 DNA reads TGCGCCAGCAGCCAAGGAGGGGACCCCGGGGAGCTGTTTTTT.

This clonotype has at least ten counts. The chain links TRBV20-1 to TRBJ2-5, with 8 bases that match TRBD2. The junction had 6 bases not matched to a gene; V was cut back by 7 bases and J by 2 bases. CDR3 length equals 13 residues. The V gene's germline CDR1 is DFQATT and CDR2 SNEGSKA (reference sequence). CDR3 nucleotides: TGCAGTGTAGGGACTAGTGGGCAAGAGACCCAGTACTTC. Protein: CSVGTSGQETQYF.

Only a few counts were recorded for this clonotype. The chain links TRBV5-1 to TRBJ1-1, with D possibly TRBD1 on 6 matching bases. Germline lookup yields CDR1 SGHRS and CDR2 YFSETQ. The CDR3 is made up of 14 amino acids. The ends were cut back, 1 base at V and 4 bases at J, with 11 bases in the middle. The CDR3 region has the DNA TGCGCCAGCAGCTTGTGGTCAGGGGCCACTGAAGCTTTCTTT. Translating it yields CASSLWSGATEAFF.

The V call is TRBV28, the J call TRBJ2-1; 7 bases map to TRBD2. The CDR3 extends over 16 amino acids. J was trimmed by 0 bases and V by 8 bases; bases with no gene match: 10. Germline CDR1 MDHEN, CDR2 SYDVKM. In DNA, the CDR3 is TGTGCCAGCGGGGTAGGGGAGGGCCTCTCCTACAATGAGCAGTTCTTC. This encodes CASGVGEGLSYNEQFF. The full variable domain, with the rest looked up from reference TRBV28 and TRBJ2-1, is DVKVTQSSRYLVKRTGEKVFLECVQDMDHENMFWYRQDPGLGLRLIYFSYDVKMKEKGDIPEGYSVSREKKERFSLILESASTNQTSMYLCASGVGEGLSYNEQFFGPGTRLTVL.

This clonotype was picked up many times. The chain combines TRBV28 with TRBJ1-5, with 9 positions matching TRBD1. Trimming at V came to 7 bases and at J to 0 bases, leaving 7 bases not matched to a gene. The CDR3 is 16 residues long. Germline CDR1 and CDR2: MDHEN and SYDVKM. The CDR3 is CASTDRGFSSNQPQHF. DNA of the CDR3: TGTGCCAGCACGGACAGGGGATTTTCTAGCAATCAGCCCCAGCATTTT.

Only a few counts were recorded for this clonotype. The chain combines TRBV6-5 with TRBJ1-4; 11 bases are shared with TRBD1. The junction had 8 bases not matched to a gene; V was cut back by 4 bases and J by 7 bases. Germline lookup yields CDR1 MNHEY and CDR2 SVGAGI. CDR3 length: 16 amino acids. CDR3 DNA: TGTGCCAGCAGTTCCCGGTGGACAGGGGGCTTTGAAAAACTGTTTTTT. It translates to CASSSRWTGGFEKLFF.

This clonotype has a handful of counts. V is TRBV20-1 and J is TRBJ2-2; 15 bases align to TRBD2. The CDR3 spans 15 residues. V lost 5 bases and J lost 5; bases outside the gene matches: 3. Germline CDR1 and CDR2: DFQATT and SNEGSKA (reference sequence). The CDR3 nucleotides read TGCAGTGCTCGGACTAGCGGGAGGGTGACCGGGGAGCTGTTTTTT. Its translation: CSARTSGRVTGELFF.

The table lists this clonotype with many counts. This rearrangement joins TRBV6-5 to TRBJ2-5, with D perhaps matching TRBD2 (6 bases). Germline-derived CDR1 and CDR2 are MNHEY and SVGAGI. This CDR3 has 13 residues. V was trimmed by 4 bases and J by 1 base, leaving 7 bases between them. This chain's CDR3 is CASSSAGQETQYF. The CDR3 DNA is TGTGCCAGCAGTTCAGCGGGCCAAGAGACCCAGTACTTC.

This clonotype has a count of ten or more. The CDR3 sequence: CASSLILREQYF. Here the CDR3 DNA reads TGTGCCAGCAGTTTGATCCTCCGGGAGCAGTACTTC. V gene TRBV28 combines with J gene TRBJ2-7; D not resolved. The CDR3 length is 12 residues. Germline V gene sequence: CDR1 MDHEN, CDR2 SYDVKM. V lost 3 bases to trimming and J lost 7 bases, with 10 bases between them.

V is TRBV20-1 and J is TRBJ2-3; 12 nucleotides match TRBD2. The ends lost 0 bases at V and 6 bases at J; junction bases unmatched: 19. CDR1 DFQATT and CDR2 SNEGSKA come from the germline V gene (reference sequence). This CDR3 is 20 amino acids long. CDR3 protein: CSARDLGGTSGRQSQDTQYF. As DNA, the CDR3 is TGCAGTGCTAGAGATCTCGGGGGGACTAGCGGGCGGCAAAGCCAGGATACGCAGTATTTT.

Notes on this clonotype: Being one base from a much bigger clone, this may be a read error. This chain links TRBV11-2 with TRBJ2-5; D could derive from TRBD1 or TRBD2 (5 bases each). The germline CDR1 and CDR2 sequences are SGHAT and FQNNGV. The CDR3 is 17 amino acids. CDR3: CASSLVEGTDFQEIQYF. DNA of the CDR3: TGTGCCAGCAGCTTAGTTGAGGGGACGGATTTTCAAGAGATCCAGTACTTC.

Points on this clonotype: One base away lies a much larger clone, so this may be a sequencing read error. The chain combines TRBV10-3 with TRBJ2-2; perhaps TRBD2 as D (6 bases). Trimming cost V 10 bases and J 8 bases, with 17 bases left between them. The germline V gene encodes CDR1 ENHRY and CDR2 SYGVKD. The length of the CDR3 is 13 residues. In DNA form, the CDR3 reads TGTGCCACTCGAATGGGGGGAGGAGGGGAGCTGTTTTTT. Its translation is CATRMGGGGELFF.

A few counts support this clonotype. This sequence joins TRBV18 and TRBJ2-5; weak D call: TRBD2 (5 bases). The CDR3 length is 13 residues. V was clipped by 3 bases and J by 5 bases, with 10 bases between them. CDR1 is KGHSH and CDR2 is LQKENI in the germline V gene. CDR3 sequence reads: CASSPGMLETQYF. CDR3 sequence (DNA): TGTGCCAGCTCACCCGGGATGTTGGAGACCCAGTACTTC. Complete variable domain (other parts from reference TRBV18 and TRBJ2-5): NAGVMQNPRHLVRRRGQEARLRCSPMKGHSHVYWYRQLPEEGLKFMVYLQKENIIDESGMPKERFSAEFPKEGPSILRIQQVVRGDSAAYFCASSPGMLETQYFGPGTRLLVL.

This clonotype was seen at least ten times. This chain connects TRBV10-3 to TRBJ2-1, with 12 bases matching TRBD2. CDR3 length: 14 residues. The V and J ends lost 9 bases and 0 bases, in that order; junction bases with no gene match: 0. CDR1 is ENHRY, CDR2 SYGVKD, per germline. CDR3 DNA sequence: TGTGCCATGACTAGCGGGAGCTCCTACAATGAGCAGTTCTTC. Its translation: CAMTSGSSYNEQFF.

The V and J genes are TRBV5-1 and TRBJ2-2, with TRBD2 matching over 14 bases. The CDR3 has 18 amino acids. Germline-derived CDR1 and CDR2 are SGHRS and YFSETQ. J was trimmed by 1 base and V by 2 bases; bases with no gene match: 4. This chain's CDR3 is CASSFRGLAGGNTGELFF. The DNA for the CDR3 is TGCGCCAGCAGCTTCCGAGGACTAGCGGGAGGGAACACCGGGGAGCTGTTTTTT.

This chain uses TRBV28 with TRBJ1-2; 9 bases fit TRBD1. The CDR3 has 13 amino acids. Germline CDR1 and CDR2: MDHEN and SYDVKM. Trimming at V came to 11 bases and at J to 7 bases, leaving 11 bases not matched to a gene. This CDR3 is CAASIGQGIGYTF. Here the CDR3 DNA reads TGTGCCGCCAGCATAGGACAGGGGATTGGCTACACCTTC.

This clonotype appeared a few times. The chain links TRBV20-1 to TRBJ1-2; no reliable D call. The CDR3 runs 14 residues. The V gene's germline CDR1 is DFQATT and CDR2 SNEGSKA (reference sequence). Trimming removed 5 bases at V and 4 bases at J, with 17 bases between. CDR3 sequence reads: CSAGRPLTLYGYTF. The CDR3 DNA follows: TGCAGTGCTGGAAGACCGCTCACCCTCTATGGCTACACCTTC.

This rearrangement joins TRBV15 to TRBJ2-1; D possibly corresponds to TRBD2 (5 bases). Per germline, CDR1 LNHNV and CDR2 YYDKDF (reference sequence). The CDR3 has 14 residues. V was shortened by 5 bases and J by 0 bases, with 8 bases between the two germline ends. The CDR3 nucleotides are TGTGCCACCAGCGAGGGCCGCTCCTACAATGAGCAGTTCTTC. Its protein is CATSEGRSYNEQFF. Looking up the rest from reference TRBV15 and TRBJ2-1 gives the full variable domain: DAMVIQNPRYQVTQFGKPVTLSCSQTLNHNVMYWYQQKSSQAPKLLFHYYDKDFNNEADTPDNFQSRRPNTSFCFLDIRSPGLGDTAMYLCATSEGRSYNEQFFGPGTRLTVL.

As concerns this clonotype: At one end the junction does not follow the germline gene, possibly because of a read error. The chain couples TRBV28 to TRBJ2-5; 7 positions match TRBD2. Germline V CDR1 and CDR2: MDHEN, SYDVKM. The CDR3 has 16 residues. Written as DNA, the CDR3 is TGTGCCAGCGGCGCCCTAGGAGCTAGCGGCCAAGAGACCCAATACTTC. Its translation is CASGALGASGQETQYF.

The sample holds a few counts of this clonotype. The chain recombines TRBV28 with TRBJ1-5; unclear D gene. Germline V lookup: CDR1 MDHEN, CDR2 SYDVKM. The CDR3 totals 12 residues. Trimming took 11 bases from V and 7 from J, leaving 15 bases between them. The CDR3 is CADGGMNQPQHF. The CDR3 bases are TGTGCCGATGGTGGGATGAACCAGCCCCAGCATTTT.

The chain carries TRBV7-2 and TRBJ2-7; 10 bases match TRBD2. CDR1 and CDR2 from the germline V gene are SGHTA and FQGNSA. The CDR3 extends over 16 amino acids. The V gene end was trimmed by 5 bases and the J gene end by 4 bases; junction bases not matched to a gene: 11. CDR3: CASSPTAASGSYEQYF. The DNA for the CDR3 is TGTGCCAGCAGCCCTACCGCGGCTAGCGGGAGTTACGAGCAGTACTTC.

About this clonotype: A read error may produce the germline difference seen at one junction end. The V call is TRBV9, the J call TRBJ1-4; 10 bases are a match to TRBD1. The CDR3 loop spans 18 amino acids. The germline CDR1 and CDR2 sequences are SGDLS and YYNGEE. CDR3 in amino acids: CASRPGRTGGLRGEKLLF. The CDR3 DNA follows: TGTGCCAGCAGACCCGGAAGGACAGGGGGTCTTCGCGGTGAAAAACTGCTTTTT.